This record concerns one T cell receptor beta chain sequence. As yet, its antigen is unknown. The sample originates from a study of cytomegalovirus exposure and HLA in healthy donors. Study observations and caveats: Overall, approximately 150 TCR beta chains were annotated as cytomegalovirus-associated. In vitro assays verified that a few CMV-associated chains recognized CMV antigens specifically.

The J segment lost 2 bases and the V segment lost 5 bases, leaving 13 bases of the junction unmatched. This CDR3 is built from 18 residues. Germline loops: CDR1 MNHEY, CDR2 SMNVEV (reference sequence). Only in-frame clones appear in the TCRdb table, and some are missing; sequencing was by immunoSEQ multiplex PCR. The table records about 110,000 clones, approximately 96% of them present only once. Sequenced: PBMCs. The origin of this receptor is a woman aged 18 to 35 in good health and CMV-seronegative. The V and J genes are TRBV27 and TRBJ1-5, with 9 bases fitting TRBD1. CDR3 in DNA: TGTGCCAGCAGTGGCCGGGACAGGGATGCTTTTGGCAATCAGCCCCAGCATTTT. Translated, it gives CASSGRDRDAFGNQPQHF.